This T cell receptor (beta chain) was recorded in a study of regulatory T cells in long-lasting Graves disease (dated by TCRdb to the early 2020s). For the study in its entirety: Newly diagnosed Graves' disease patients had taken antithyroid drugs for less than 3 months. The study was conducted in China and was registered as a clinical trial. A total of some 35 samples underwent TCR sequencing, from some 13 patients with persistent Graves' disease and roughly 20 patients with newly diagnosed Graves' disease. Peripheral blood TCR sequencing and RNA sequencing compared persistent Graves' disease patients with newly diagnosed Graves' disease patients.

Preparation of the library involved multiplex PCR. The sequencing machine was an Illumina HiSeq 4000. TCR beta libraries were built with iRepertoire HTBI primers and Arm-PCR amplification of CDR3 regions. Gel purification was performed on PCR products prior to sequencing. Per the original workflow: Gene usage analysis of CDR3 amino acid clonotypes relied on the 60 to 65 TRBV and 12 to 15 TRBJ segments identified across samples. Filtered high-quality paired reads were merged into contigs using COPE and FqMerger. BLAST was used to align contigs to the IMGT TRBV, TRBD and TRBJ reference genes, and CDR3 was defined following IMGT. Any clonotype with a frequency above 0.1% was classified as a highly expanded clone. Shannon entropy served as the measure of repertoire diversity, while the Gini coefficient captured V-J evenness. Clonotypes shared by more than one individual were considered public. TCRdb reprocessing: public reads trimmed at Q25 with fastp, clones called with MiXCR, in-frame beta chains kept. Entries are consolidated by CDR3 protein sequence, retaining the most common genes and DNA. Here the V and J calls rest on TCRdb's processing, not on the authors' analysis. This sample is represented by fewer than 650,000 distinct CDR3 sequences; less than 20% of them were singletons. Jointly, the top ten make up approximately 20% of the sample.

Findings and caveats that apply to the study as a whole: Patients with persistent disease shared more public clonotypes (under 3,000) than newly diagnosed patients did (about 1,000). Persistent Graves' disease patients showed lower TCR Shannon entropy and fewer highly expanded clones than newly diagnosed patients, suggesting clonal expansion. Peripheral blood alone was examined, since thyroid tissue, which constituted the primary lesion, could not be accessed. The authors noted that the small sample size was a limitation that may lower accuracy. Sequencing and analysis were restricted to the TCR beta chain.

Notes on this clonotype: It has no known antigen specificity. Nothing much larger sits one base from this clone, and base qualities are not available.

The time point label, read with the paper, signifies: newly diagnosed GD, antithyroid drugs for less than 3 months. For both TCR sequencing and RNA sequencing, RNA was extracted from PBMCs in TRIzol. The diagnosis of Graves' disease was made according to American Thyroid Association guidelines. Recruitment of patients was carried out at an endocrinology department in Xi'an, China. Each patient gave approximately 8.8 milliliters of peripheral blood, collected in an EDTA anticoagulant tube. Ficoll Paque Plus density gradient separation was used to isolate PBMCs, and no additional T cell sorting was done. An Agilent 2100 Bioanalyzer and agarose gel were used to assess RNA quality, and a NanoDrop 2000 was used to measure RNA concentration. A further study also used this sample, focusing on T cells in Graves' hyperthyroidism and ophthalmopathy. The second paper states: Stable Graves' hyperthyroidism was defined as no progression to ophthalmopathy during 18 months of follow-up. Hyperthyroidism patients were newly diagnosed, with disease duration under 2 months, and aged 18 to 65 years. Exclusion was applied to patients with uncontrolled infections, other autoimmune diseases, pregnancy or lactation. Diagnoses were established on the basis of clinical symptoms, serum thyroxine and TRAb, thyroid ultrasound, and orbital computed tomography. The first round of RT-PCR for the TCR CDR3 was performed with the HTBI primer set and the Qiagen OneStep RT-PCR kit. Most expanded thyroid clonotypes (frequency above 0.001) were also detected in blood, suggesting blood repertoires may reflect thyroid immune responses. A model built on a 13 V-J signature distinguished ophthalmopathy from stable hyperthyroidism, reaching 87.88% sensitivity and under 84% specificity in cross-validation and 80%/75% in testing. In validation, progression to ophthalmopathy was predicted by the model with around 71% sensitivity and roughly 76% specificity, a median of roughly 6 months before onset. To identify TCR V-J signatures that set the groups apart, the researchers used a discovery cohort of 90 to 100 patients, made up of 43 with Graves' ophthalmopathy and 57 with stable Graves' hyperthyroidism. Whether ophthalmopathy could be predicted prospectively was tested in an independent validation cohort made up of about 18 hyperthyroidism patients plus 17 patients who later progressed to ophthalmopathy. The 95 to 100 discovery patients were randomly divided into training and test sets at a 7:3 ratio. The study also compared thyroid tissue and blood T-cell repertoires from more than five Graves' hyperthyroidism patients. After blood sampling, hyperthyroidism patients were treated with methimazole at a starting dose of 30 mg daily, and ophthalmopathy patients were treated with high-dose intravenous methylprednisolone. A second multiplex PCR round built the libraries, followed by size selection and purification. Sequencing of the libraries was done on an Illumina HiSeq2000 using paired-end 100 bp reads. Raw data were processed with SOAPnuke, discarding reads with adapters, uncalled bases, mean Phred below 15, or no exact constant-primer or identifier match. High-quality paired reads were merged with COPE v1.2.5, and unique nucleotide sequences were defined as clonotypes. MiTCR v1.1 was used to align clonotypes to the IMGT TRBV, TRBD and TRBJ reference segments. The analysis included only V-J combinations with a frequency above 0.0001, which together covered roughly 99% of the repertoires. The TCS score was defined as F50 (clonal expansion) divided by E x V (chaos), with BLOSUM62-based TCRdist calculated between CDR3 peptides within each V-J. Welch's t-statistics and random forest reduced roughly 540 V-J features to about 13, which were used in a naive Bayes classifier (R e1071). No statistical method was used to set the sample size in advance, and investigators knew the group allocation. According to the paper, TCR Vbeta CDR3 sequencing was carried out on 120 to 150 peripheral blood samples, which came from 40 to 45 ophthalmopathy, under 80 hyperthyroidism and approximately 17 progressor patients.

The TCR comes from a woman aged 25 to 39 with Graves disease. Donor details come from another sample of the same person, matched by shared clones. The sequences come from peripheral blood mononuclear cells (PBMCs), collected at new diagnosis, from a patient treated with antithyroid drugs.

The nucleotide sequence is TGTGCCAGCAGCTTAGAGGGAAGGCTAGCCAAAAACATTCAGTACTTC. Protein translation: CASSLEGRLAKNIQYF. Here the chain combines TRBV7-2 and TRBJ2-4; the D gene lacks a confident call. The CDR3 runs 16 residues from the cysteine to the phenylalanine. Kept here is only the CDR3 DNA, which spans 48 bases and is read in frame from base 1. V and J lose 1 base and 0 bases, and a span of 10 bases separates them. CDR1 SGHTA and CDR2 FQGNSA are derived from the germline V gene.